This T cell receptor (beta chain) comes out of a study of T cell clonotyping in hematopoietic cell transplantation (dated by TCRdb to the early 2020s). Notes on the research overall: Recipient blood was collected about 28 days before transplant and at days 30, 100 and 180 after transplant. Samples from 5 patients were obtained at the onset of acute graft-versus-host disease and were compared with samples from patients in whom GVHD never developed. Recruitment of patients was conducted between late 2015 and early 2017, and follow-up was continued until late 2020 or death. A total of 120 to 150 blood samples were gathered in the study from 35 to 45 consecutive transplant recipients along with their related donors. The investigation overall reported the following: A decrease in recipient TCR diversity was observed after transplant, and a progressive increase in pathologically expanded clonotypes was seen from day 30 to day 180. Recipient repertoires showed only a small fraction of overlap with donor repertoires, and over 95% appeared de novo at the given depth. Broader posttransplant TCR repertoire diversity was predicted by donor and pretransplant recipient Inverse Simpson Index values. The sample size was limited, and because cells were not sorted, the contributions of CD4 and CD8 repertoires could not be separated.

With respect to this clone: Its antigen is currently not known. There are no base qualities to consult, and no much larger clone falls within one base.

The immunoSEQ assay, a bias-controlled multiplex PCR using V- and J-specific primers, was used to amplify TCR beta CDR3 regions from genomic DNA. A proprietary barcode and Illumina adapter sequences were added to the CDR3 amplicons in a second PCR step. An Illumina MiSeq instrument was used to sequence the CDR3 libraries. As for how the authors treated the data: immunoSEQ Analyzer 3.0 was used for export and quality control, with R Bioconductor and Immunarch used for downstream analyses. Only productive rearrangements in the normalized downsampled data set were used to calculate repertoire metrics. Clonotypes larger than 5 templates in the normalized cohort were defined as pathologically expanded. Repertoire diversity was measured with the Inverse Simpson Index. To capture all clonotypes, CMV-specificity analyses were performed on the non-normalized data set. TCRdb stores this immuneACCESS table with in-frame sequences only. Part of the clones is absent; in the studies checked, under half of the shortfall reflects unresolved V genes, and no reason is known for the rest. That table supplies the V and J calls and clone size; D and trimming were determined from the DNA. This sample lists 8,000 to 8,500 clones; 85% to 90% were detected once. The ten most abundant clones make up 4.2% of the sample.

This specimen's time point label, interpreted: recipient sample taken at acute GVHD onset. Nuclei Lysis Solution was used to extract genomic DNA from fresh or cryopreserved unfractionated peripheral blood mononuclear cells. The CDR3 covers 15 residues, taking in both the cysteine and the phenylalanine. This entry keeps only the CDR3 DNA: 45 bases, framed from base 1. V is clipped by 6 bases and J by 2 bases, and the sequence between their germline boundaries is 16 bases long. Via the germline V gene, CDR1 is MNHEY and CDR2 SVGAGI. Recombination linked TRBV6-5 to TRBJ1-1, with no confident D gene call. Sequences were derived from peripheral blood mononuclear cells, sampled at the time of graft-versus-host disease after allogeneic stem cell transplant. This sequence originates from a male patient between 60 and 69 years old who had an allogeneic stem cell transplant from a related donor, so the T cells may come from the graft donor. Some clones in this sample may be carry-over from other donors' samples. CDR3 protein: CASRLYDPGNTEAFF. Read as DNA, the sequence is TGTGCCAGCAGGTTATACGATCCGGGAAACACTGAAGCTTTCTTT.